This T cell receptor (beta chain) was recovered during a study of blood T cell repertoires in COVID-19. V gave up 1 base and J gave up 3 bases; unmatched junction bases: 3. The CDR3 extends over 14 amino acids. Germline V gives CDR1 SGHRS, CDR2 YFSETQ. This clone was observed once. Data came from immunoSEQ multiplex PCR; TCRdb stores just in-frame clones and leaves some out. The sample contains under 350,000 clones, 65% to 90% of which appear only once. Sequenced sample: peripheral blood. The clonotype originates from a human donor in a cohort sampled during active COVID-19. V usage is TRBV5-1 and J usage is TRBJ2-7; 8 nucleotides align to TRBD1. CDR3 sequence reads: CASSLTGGLYEQYF. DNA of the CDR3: TGCGCCAGCAGCTTGACAGGGGGGCTCTACGAGCAGTACTTC. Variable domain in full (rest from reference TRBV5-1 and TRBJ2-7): KAGVTQTPRYLIKTRGQQVTLSCSPISGHRSVSWYQQTPGQGLQFLFEYFSETQRNKGNFPGRFSGRQFSNSRSEMNVSTLELGDSALYLCASSLTGGLYEQYFGPGTRLTVT.